This is a list of T cell receptor beta chains from one sample in a study of cytomegalovirus exposure and HLA in healthy donors. Sequenced by immunoSEQ multiplex PCR; TCRdb stores in-frame clones only, minus some. The table records 110,000 to 150,000 clones, 60% to 80% of them present only once. Sequencing input: PBMCs. The receptors originated from a female donor in good health and CMV-seronegative. The CDR3 runs from the conserved cysteine through the conserved F or W. The D gene is left open where the match is weak. Rows may omit the clone size; those that give it use once, few, many or a size class.

J gene: TRBJ1-5; CDR3 length: 14; V gene: TRBV30; D gene: TRBD1; clone size: .; CDR3 DNA: TGTGCCTGGAGTGTCTCAGGGGGGTATCAGCCCCAGCATTTT; CDR3 protein: CAWSVSGGYQPQHF
J gene: TRBJ2-7; CDR3 length: 15; V gene: TRBV4-1; D gene: TRBD2; clone size: .; CDR3 DNA: TGCGCCAGCAGCCAAGTGGGTAGCGGGCTCTACGAGCAGTACTTC; CDR3 protein: CASSQVGSGLYEQYF
J gene: TRBJ1-2; CDR3 length: 15; V gene: TRBV27; D gene: .; clone size: .; CDR3 DNA: TGTGCCAGCAGTCTTCGGGGTCCCCTTCTCTATGGCTACACCTTC; CDR3 protein: CASSLRGPLLYGYTF
J gene: TRBJ2-2; CDR3 length: 15; V gene: TRBV15; D gene: .; clone size: .; CDR3 DNA: TGTGCCACCAGCAGAGGAGGGCCGGCAACCGGGGAGCTGTTTTTT; CDR3 protein: CATSRGGPATGELFF
J gene: TRBJ1-1; CDR3 length: 19; V gene: TRBV11-2; D gene: .; clone size: .; CDR3 DNA: TGTGCCAGCAGCTTAGGTTCCGCGGGGACTTGGTTTTCGGACACTGAAGCTTTCTTT; CDR3 protein: CASSLGSAGTWFSDTEAFF
J gene: TRBJ1-1; CDR3 length: 14; V gene: TRBV27; D gene: .; clone size: once; CDR3 DNA: TGTGCCAGCAGTTTCCAACCCCAACGGACTGAAGCTTTCTTT; CDR3 protein: CASSFQPQRTEAFF
J gene: TRBJ2-7; CDR3 length: 14; V gene: TRBV4-1; D gene: .; clone size: .; CDR3 DNA: TGCGCCAGCAGCCTTAAGGGAGGGGGCTACGAGCAGTACTTC; CDR3 protein: CASSLKGGGYEQYF
J gene: TRBJ1-5; CDR3 length: 13; V gene: TRBV19; D gene: .; clone size: .; CDR3 DNA: TGTGCCAGTACTTGGGGGGTGAGTCAGCCCCAGCATTTT; CDR3 protein: CASTWGVSQPQHF
J gene: TRBJ2-5; CDR3 length: 16; V gene: TRBV5-1; D gene: TRBD2; clone size: .; CDR3 DNA: TGCGCCAGCAGCTTGTCTGTAGCGGGGTACCAAGAGACCCAGTACTTC; CDR3 protein: CASSLSVAGYQETQYF
J gene: TRBJ1-1; CDR3 length: 14; V gene: TRBV6-6; D gene: .; clone size: once; CDR3 DNA: TGTGCCAGCAGTTACTCTGGCCGGGGGGGTGAAGCTTTCTTT; CDR3 protein: CASSYSGRGGEAFF
J gene: TRBJ2-3; CDR3 length: 15; V gene: TRBV6-4; D gene: .; clone size: .; CDR3 DNA: TGTGCCAGTTCCTCGGCGAGGTGTAGCACAGATACGCAGTATTTT; CDR3 protein: CASSSARCSTDTQYF